This entry describes one TCR beta chain. Antigen unknown. Time point indicated: new active TB diagnosis, blood taken before or within 7 days of starting treatment. This CDR3 has 17 amino acids. V dropped 4 bases and J dropped 1 base, with 20 bases sitting between them. Germline V CDR1 and CDR2: SGHDT, YYEEEE. Profiled with immunoSEQ multiplex PCR; TCRdb holds only in-frame clones, not every one. The sample contains under 50,000 clones, roughly 95% of which appear only once. This sample stems from a study of T cells in tuberculosis. Study details: Sequenced TCRs come from CD1B-GMM tetramer-binding T cells. Samples predate treatment or fall within its first 7 days.

Study-level results: Active tuberculosis cases were adults; controls were adolescents.

The source of this sequence is an adult with tuberculosis. The rearrangement links TRBV5-6 to TRBJ1-1; TRBD1 is a possible D gene (5 bases). Sequencing used PBMCs, obtained at tuberculosis diagnosis. CDR3 DNA sequence: TGTGCCAGCAGCCCGATGCACCATGGGGCAGGGAACACTGAAGCTTTCTTT. The encoded protein is CASSPMHHGAGNTEAFF. The full variable domain, completed using reference TRBV5-6 and TRBJ1-1, is DAGVTQSPTHLIKTRGQQVTLRCSPKSGHDTVSWYQQALGQGPQFIFQYYEEEERQRGNFPDRFSGHQFPNYSSELNVNALLLGDSALYLCASSPMHHGAGNTEAFFGQGTRLTVV.